Presented here are 8 T cell receptor beta chains from one specimen sequenced in a study of T cells in narcolepsy. Assay used: immunoSEQ multiplex PCR; TCRdb lists only in-frame clones, some missing. The profile shows fewer than 35,000 clones, about 81% of them singletons. The sample comprised CD45RA- memory CD4+ T cells from PBMCs. Every receptor here comes from a human donor with narcolepsy.

The chain carries TRBV19 and TRBJ1-5; a weak D match, TRBD1 (5 bases). V was pared by 7 bases and J by 3 bases, with 25 bases between. The length of the CDR3 is 18 residues. Germline V gene data show CDR1 as LNHDA and CDR2 as SQIVND (reference sequence). CDR3 DNA sequence: TGTGCCAGTACCCAACCCCAGGGTCGAACGGGACTCAATCAGCCCCAGCATTTT. Translated, it gives CASTQPQGRTGLNQPQHF.

CDR3 nucleotide sequence: TGTGCCAGCAGCCCGAGGGCAAGCACTGAAGCTTTCTTT. It specifies CASSPRASTEAFF. J is TRBJ1-1 and V is TRBV14; D call uncertain. The CDR3 loop spans 13 amino acids. Trimming removed 4 bases from V and 4 bases from J, with 10 bases in between. Germline V gene lookup returns CDR1 SGHDN and CDR2 FVKESK. The full variable domain, in which reference TRBV14 and TRBJ1-1 provide the parts outside the CDR3, is EAGVTQFPSHSVIEKGQTVTLRCDPISGHDNLYWYRRVMGKEIKFLLHFVKESKQDESGMPNNRFLAERTGGTYSTLKVQPAELEDSGVYFCASSPRASTEAFFGQGTRLTVV.

This clone was detected only a few times. The chain recombines TRBV10-3 with TRBJ2-5; a weak D match, TRBD1 (6 bases). Trimming shortened V by 4 bases and J by 1 base, and 10 bases separated the two germline ends. The CDR3 runs 14 residues. CDR1 and CDR2 from the germline V gene are ENHRY and SYGVKD. CDR3 nucleotides: TGTGCCATCAGTGGATTGGGGGCCCAAGAGACCCAGTACTTC. This encodes CAISGLGAQETQYF.

The chain uses TRBV18 and TRBJ1-6; D uncertain. Trimming left V 3 bases short and J 7 bases short, with 4 bases between. The CDR3 extends over 12 amino acids. Germline CDR1 and CDR2: KGHSH and LQKENI. The CDR3 DNA reads as TGTGCCAGCTCACCCGGAAATTCACCCCTCCACTTT. Residues: CASSPGNSPLHF.

The rearrangement joins TRBV5-1 to TRBJ1-6; D call uncertain. The CDR3 has 14 residues. The germline V gene has CDR1 SGHRS and CDR2 YFSETQ. Trimming took off 0 bases at V and 10 bases at J, with 11 bases between the two ends. In DNA, the CDR3 is TGCGCCAGCAGCTTGGACGCTGCGGGCTCACCCCTCCACTTT. It specifies CASSLDAAGSPLHF.

This sequence joins TRBV11-2 and TRBJ1-2, with D maybe TRBD1 (6 bases). CDR1 is SGHAT and CDR2 is FQNNGV in the germline V gene. Trimming left V 3 bases short and J 8 bases short, with 16 bases between. The CDR3 length is 14 residues. CDR3: CASSFTRGLRGYTF. The CDR3 DNA reads TGTGCCAGCAGCTTTACCAGGGGTTTGCGCGGCTACACCTTC.

This chain connects TRBV20-1 to TRBJ2-7; D unresolved. Germline CDR1 is DFQATT and CDR2 is SNEGSKA (reference sequence). CDR3 length: 11 residues. Trimming removed 4 bases from V and 3 bases from J, with 7 bases in between. CDR3 sequence: CSAIDNYEQYF. In DNA form, the CDR3 reads TGCAGTGCTATTGATAACTACGAGCAGTACTTC.

The chain employs TRBV18 and TRBJ1-6, with D possibly being TRBD1 (6 bases). The CDR3 is 14 amino acids. Trimming left V 9 bases short and J 0 bases short, with 9 bases between. Germline loops: CDR1 KGHSH, CDR2 LQKENI. The chain's CDR3 is CASSGASYNSPLHF. In DNA form, the CDR3 reads TGTGCCAGTTCAGGGGCCTCCTATAATTCACCCCTCCACTTT.